Detailed here is one TCR beta chain. The antigen is not known. The data are from a study of blood T cells in healthy people across ages. Study-wide findings and caveats: Naive CD4+ cell counts and diversity both ran higher in long-lived than in aged donors.

Combining a sample-barcoded 5' primer with a J-beta primer mix, a second PCR ran for roughly 7 to 12 cycles. A minimum of 2.5 million CDR3-containing paired-end reads was obtained for each sample. MiXCR was run by TCRdb on the 5' RACE reads, yielding one entry per CDR3 protein. The sample shows 1.8 million or so distinct CDR3 sequences, about 39% of them seen only once. No fewer than 5.5 micrograms of total RNA were isolated from every sample. V shed 3 bases and J shed 7 bases, with 10 bases lying between them. The CDR3 extends over 14 amino acids. This chain links TRBV12-3 or TRBV12-4 with TRBJ1-6; no firm D call. Material: blood. The receptor was isolated from a human donor in good health. The CDR3 loop is CASSFSPHNSPLHF. Written as DNA, the CDR3 is TGTGCCAGCAGTTTCTCCCCTCACAATTCACCCCTCCACTTT.